This T cell receptor (beta chain) was observed in a study of blood T cell repertoires in COVID-19. Study-level background: The United States, Italy and Spain provided the acute and convalescent COVID-19 samples. PBMCs, B-cell-depleted T cells, or T cells were the source of the cDNA or gDNA that made up the material.

Authors' data handling: Reference gene primer amplification gave nucleated cell count estimates. The table came from immunoSEQ multiplex PCR; TCRdb's copy has only in-frame clones and leaves some out. V, J and clone size derive from that table, while D and trimming were established from the DNA sequence. The sample shows 25,000 or so clones, approximately 94% of them seen only once. Germline trimming cut 5 bases from V and 3 bases from J; bases unmatched to any gene: 10. Germline lookup yields CDR1 LGHDT and CDR2 YNNKEL (reference sequence). The CDR3 runs to 15 residues. This chain connects TRBV3-1 (or the pseudogene TRBV3-2) to TRBJ2-7; 7 bases are shared with TRBD1. Specimen: peripheral blood. This clonotype originated in a human donor with active COVID-19. The donor label of this sample is uncertain. CDR3 loop: CASSRQGLEIYEQYF. CDR3 bases: TGTGCCAGCAGCAGACAGGGTTTGGAAATCTACGAGCAGTACTTC.